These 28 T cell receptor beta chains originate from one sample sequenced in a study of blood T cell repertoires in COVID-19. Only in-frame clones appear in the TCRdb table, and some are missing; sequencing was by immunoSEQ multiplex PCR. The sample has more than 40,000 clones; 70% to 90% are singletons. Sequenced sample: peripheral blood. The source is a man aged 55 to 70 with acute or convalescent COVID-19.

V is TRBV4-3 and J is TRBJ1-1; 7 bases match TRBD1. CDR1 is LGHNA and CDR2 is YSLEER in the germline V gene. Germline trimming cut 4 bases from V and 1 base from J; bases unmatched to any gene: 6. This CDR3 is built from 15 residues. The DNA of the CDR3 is TGCGCCAGCAGCCCTATGACAGGGCAGAACACTGAAGCTTTCTTT. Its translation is CASSPMTGQNTEAFF.

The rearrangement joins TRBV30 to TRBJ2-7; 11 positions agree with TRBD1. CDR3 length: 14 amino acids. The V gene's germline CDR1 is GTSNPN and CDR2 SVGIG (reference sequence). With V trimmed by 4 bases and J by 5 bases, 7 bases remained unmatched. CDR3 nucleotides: TGTGCCTGGAAGCCCGGGACAGGGGGACACGAGCAGTACTTC. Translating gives CAWKPGTGGHEQYF.

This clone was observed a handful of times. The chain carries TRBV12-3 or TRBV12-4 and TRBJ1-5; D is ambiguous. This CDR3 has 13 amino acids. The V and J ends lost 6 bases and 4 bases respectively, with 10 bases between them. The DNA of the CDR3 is TGTGCCAGCAGCAACTATTTGAATCAGCCCCAGCATTTT. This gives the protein CASSNYLNQPQHF.

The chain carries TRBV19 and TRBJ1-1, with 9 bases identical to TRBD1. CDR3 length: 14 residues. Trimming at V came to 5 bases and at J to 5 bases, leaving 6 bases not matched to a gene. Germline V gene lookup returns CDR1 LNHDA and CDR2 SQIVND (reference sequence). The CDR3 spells CASSGTGRLTEAFF. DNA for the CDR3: TGTGCCAGTAGTGGGACAGGGAGATTAACTGAAGCTTTCTTT. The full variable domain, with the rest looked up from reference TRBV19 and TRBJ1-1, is DGGITQSPKYLFRKEGQNVTLSCEQNLNHDAMYWYRQDPGQGLRLIYYSQIVNDFQKGDIAEGYSVSREKKESFPLTVTSAQKNPTAFYLCASSGTGRLTEAFFGQGTRLTVV.

The CDR3 DNA reads TGTGCCAGCAGTTACTCGCCCCTAGCGGGGGGCCAGGATGAGCAGTTCTTC. Translating it yields CASSYSPLAGGQDEQFF. V usage is TRBV6-2 or TRBV6-3 and J usage is TRBJ2-1; TRBD2 aligns across 11 bases. The CDR3 is 17 amino acids. Germline V lookup: CDR1 MNHEY, CDR2 SVGEGT. V lost 0 bases to trimming and J lost 8 bases; unmatched junction nucleotides: 9.

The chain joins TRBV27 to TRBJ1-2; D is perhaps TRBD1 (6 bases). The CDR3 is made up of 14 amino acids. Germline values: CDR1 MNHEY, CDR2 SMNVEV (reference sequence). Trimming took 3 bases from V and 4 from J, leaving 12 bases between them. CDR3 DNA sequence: TGTGCCAGCAGTTTGGGGCCAGGGGCCTATGGCTACACCTTC. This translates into CASSLGPGAYGYTF.

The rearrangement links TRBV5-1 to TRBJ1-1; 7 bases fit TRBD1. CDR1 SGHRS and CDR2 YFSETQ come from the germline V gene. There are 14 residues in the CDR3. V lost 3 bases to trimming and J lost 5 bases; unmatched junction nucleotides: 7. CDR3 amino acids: CASSWGTEGTEAFF. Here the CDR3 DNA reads TGCGCCAGCAGCTGGGGGACAGAAGGAACTGAAGCTTTCTTT.

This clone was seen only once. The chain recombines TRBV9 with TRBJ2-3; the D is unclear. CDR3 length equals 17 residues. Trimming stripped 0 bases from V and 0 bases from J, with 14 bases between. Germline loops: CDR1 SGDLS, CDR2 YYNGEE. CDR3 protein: CASSVALGAYSTDTQYF. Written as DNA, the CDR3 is TGTGCCAGCAGCGTAGCGCTGGGCGCTTACAGCACAGATACGCAGTATTTT.

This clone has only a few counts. The DNA for the CDR3 is TGTGCCAGCACCGACAGGGGCGGCTCCTACGAGCAGTACTTC. Its protein product is CASTDRGGSYEQYF. J is TRBJ2-7 and V is TRBV6-6; 8 bases line up with TRBD1. The CDR3 covers 14 residues. CDR1 and CDR2 (germline): MNHNY, SVGAGI (reference sequence). With 7 bases clipped from V and 0 bases from J, the junction kept 5 bases outside the gene matches.

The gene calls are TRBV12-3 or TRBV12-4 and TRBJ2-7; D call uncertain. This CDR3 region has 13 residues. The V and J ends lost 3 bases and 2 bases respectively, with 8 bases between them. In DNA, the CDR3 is TGTGCCAGCAGTTTTGCAGCGACCTACGAGCAGTACTTC. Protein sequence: CASSFAATYEQYF.

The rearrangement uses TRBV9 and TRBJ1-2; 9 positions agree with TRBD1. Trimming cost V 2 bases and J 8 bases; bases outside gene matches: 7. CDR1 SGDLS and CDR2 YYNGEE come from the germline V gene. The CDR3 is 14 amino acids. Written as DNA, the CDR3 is TGTGCCAGCAGCGTCCGACAGGGGGAATGGGGCTACACCTTC. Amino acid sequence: CASSVRQGEWGYTF.

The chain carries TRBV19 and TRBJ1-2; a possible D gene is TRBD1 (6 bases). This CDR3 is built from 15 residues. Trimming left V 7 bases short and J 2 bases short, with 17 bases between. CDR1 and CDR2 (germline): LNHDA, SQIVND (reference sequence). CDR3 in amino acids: CASTTGTGSNYGYTF. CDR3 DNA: TGTGCCAGTACTACGGGTACAGGGAGCAACTATGGCTACACCTTC.

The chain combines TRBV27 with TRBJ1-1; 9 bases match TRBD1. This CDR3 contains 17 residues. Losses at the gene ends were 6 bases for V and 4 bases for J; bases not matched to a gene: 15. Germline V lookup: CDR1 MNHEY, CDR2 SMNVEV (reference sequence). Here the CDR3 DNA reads TGTGCCAGCAGGCTTTTGTTGGACAGGGGTCTTACCACTGAAGCTTTCTTT. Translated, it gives CASRLLLDRGLTTEAFF.

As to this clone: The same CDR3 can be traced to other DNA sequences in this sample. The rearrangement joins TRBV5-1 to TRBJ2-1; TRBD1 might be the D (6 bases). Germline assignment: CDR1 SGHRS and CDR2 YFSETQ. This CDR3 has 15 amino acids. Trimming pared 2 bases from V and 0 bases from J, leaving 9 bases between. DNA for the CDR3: TGCGCCAGCAGCTTAGGGGGAAGCTCCTACAATGAGCAGTTCTTC. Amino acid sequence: CASSLGGSSYNEQFF.

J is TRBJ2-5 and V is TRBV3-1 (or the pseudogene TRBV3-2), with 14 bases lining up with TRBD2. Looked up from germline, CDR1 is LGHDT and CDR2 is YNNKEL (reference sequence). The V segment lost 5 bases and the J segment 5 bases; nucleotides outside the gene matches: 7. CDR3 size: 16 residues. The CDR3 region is CASSDGLAGGGETQYF. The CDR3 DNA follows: TGTGCCAGCAGCGACGGACTAGCGGGGGGTGGGGAGACCCAGTACTTC.

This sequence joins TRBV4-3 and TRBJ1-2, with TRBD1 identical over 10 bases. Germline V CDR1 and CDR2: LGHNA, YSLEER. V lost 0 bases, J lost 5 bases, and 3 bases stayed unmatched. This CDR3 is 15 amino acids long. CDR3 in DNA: TGCGCCAGCAGCCAAGACCTGGACAGGGGGTATGGCTACACCTTC. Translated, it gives CASSQDLDRGYGYTF.

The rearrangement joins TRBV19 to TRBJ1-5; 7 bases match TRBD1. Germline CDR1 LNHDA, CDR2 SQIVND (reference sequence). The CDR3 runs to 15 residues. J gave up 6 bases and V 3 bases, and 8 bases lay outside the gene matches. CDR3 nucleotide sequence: TGTGCCAGTAGTATCATCGGCCAGGGGGGTCAGCCCCAGCATTTT. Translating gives CASSIIGQGGQPQHF.

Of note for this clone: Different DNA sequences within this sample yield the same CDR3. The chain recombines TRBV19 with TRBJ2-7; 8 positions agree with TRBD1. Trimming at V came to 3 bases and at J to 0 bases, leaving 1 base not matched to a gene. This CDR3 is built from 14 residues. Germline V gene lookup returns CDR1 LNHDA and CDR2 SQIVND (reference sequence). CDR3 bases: TGTGCCAGTAGTATCACAGGGGGCTCCTACGAGCAGTACTTC. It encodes CASSITGGSYEQYF. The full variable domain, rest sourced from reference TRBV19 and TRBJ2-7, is DGGITQSPKYLFRKEGQNVTLSCEQNLNHDAMYWYRQDPGQGLRLIYYSQIVNDFQKGDIAEGYSVSREKKESFPLTVTSAQKNPTAFYLCASSITGGSYEQYFGPGTRLTVT.

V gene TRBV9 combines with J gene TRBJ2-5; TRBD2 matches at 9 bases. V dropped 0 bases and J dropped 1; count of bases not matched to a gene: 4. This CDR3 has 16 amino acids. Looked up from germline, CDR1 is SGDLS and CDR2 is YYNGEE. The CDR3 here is CASSVGGSGGQETQYF. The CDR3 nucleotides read TGTGCCAGCAGCGTAGGGGGTAGCGGGGGCCAAGAGACCCAGTACTTC.

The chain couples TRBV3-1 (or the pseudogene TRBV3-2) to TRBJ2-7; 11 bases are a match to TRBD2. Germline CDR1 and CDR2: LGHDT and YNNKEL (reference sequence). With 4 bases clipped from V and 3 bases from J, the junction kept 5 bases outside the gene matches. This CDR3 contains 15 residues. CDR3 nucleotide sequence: TGTGCCAGCAGCCTTAGCGGGGGGGCATGCTACGAGCAGTACTTC. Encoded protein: CASSLSGGACYEQYF.

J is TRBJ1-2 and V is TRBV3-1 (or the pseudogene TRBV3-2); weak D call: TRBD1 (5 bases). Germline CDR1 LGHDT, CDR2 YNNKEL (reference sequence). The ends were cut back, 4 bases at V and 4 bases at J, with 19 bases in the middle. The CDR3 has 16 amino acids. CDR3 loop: CASSPNFQGPLYGYTF. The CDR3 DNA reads TGTGCCAGCAGCCCAAATTTCCAGGGTCCCCTCTATGGCTACACCTTC.

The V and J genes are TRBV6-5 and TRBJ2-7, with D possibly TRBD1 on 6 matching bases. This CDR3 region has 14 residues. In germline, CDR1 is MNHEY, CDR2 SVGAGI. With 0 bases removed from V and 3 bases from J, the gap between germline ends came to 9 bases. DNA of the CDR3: TGTGCCAGCAGTTACTCGTCCAGGGGCTACGAGCAGTACTTC. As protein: CASSYSSRGYEQYF.

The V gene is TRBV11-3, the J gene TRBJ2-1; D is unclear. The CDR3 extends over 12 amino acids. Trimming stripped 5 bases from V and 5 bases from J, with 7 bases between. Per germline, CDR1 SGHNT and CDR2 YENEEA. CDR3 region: CASSQFDNEQFF. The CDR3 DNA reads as TGTGCCAGCAGCCAGTTCGACAATGAGCAGTTCTTC.

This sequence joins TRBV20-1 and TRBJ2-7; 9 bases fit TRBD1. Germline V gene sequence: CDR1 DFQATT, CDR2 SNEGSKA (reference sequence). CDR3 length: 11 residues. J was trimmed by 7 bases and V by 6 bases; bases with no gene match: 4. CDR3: CSATGGAEQYF. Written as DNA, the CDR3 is TGCAGTGCAACAGGGGGCGCAGAGCAGTACTTC.

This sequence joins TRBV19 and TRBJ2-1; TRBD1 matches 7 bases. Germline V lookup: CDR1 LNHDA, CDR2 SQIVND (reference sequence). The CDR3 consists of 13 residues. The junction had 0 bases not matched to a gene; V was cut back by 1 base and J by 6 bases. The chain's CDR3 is CASSIGQGNEQFF. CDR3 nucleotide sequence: TGTGCCAGTAGTATAGGACAGGGCAATGAGCAGTTCTTC.

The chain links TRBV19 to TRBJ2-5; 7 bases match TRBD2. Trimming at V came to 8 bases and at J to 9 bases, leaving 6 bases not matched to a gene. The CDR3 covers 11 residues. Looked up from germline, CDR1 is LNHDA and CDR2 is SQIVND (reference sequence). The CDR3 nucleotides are TGTGCCAGTGGGCCTCGGGGGGCCCAGTACTTC. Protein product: CASGPRGAQYF.

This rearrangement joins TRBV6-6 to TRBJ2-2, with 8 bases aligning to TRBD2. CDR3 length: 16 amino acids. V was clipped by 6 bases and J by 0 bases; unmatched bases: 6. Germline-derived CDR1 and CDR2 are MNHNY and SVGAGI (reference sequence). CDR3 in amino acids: CASRIDGGANTGELFF. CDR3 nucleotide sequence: TGTGCCAGCAGAATAGACGGGGGGGCGAACACCGGGGAGCTGTTTTTT.

In DNA, the CDR3 is TGTGCCAGCAGCTTGGGAGCGAACACTGAAGCTTTCTTT. This codes for CASSLGANTEAFF. The chain is built from TRBV5-5 and TRBJ1-1; D gene uncertain. This CDR3 region has 13 residues. V dropped 0 bases and J dropped 1 base, with 4 bases sitting between them. Germline CDR1 reads SGHKS; CDR2 reads YYEKEE (reference sequence).